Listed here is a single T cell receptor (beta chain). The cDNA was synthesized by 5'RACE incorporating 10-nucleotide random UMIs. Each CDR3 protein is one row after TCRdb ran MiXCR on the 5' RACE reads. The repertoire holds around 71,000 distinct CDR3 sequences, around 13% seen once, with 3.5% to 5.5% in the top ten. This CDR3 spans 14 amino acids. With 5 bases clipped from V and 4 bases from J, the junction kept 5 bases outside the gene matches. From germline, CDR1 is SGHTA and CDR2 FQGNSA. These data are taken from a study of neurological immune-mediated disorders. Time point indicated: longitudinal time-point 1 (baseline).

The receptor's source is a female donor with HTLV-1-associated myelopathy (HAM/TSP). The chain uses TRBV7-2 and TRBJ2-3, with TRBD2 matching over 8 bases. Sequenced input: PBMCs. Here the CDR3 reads CASSPGGAADTQYF. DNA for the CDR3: TGTGCCAGCAGCCCCGGGGGGGCCGCAGATACGCAGTATTTT.